Sequencing of this T cell receptor (beta chain) was carried out in a study of T cell responses to AZD1222 COVID-19 vaccine (dated by TCRdb to the early 2020s). Study-level background: A total of 230 to 250 trial participants underwent TCR sequencing, of whom some 210 received two doses of AZD1222 and some 25 received two doses of the MenACWY control vaccine. Trial participants were enrolled by age into subgroups of 18-55, 56-69 and 70-plus years, and roughly 150, 30 and 60 TCR-sequenced participants, respectively, were included in these subgroups.

As for this clone: Its antigen remains undetermined. No qualities accompany the bases; no much larger clone lies one base away.

Read against the paper, the sample's time point label means: about 28 days (+/-7) after the second vaccine dose. This specimen's treatment or condition label, interpreted: meningococcal conjugate vaccine given as trial control. Samples from vaccinated people were obtained from the UK trials COV001 and COV002, which included a single-blind randomized controlled phase 2/3 trial of AZD1222 (ChAdOx1 nCoV-19) in healthy adults. Trial participant PBMC samples were collected at day 0 and day 28 after the second dose for TCRbeta chain sequencing. The junction shows trimming of 1 base on V and 4 bases on J, and the gene matches do not reach 9 bases of it. There are 16 amino acids in the CDR3, from cysteine to phenylalanine inclusive. Only CDR3 DNA is held: 48 bases, read in frame from base 1. The germline V gene provides CDR1 MDHEN and CDR2 SYDVKM. What the study reported, not specific to this receptor: CD4 TCRs associated with the vaccine covered the entire spike protein, and the dominant responses were in regions 160-218 and 743-854. After two AZD1222 doses, spike-specific TCR breadth and depth were significantly higher than at day 0 and than in MenACWY recipients. Most participants were white British and females outnumbered males, and the authors suggested that clonal diversity may have been underestimated. Reportedly, close to half of the unique spike-specific TCRs recognized epitopes lying outside the regions that are mutated in the B.1.351 and B.1.1.7 variants. Conclusions about previously exposed vaccinees are limited because only five to seven AZD1222 recipients were SARS-CoV-2 seropositive at baseline. In the small 56-69-year group, the increase in depth fell short of significance, most likely because of low power. No day 14 peak-response samples were available, so repertoires were characterized only after the peak T cell response.

The CDR3 regions of human TCRbeta chains were subjected to immunosequencing. Per the original workflow: TCRs in the repertoires were matched against a reference library of SARS-CoV-2-specific TCRs that had been generated with the MIRA antigen-specificity platform. Breadth was defined as the fraction of unique TCRs that were SARS-CoV-2-associated, and depth was defined as the fraction of total T cells that were SARS-CoV-2-associated. Each spike-specific TCR was assigned to its reactive spike region and to a CD4 or CD8 class using the MIRA data. Log10-transformed breadth and depth values were compared by one-way ANOVA with Sidak's multiple comparisons tests. TCRdb obtained this table from immuneACCESS and retained in-frame rearrangements with V and J assigned. These tables miss some clones; where compared with another copy, unresolved V genes account for less than half of the shortfall, and the remainder is unexplained. V and J calls and clone size are those listed in that table; D and trimming were worked out from the DNA. Present in this sample are more than 95,000 clones, about 89% of which were seen just once. 2.5% to 4% of the sample belongs to the ten largest clones.

The sample in question was peripheral blood, obtained 28 days after the second dose of the MenACWY control vaccine. The V and J segments used are TRBV28 and TRBJ1-2; the central 7 bases match TRBD1. The source of this sequence is an adult who received the MenACWY meningococcal vaccine as a control. The CDR3 loop reads CASSLYPPQGGYGYTF. The sequence in DNA is TGTGCCAGCAGTTTATACCCCCCCCAGGGGGGCTATGGCTACACCTTC.